This TCR beta chain came from a study of T cell repertoires in aging, cancer and after chemotherapy. The template was genomic DNA from peripheral blood, not RNA. Note on this clonotype: Its antigen is as yet unknown.

Study findings and constraints: Immunological memory after chemotherapy cannot be judged from the repertoire data.

Rearranged V-D-J TRB sequences were amplified with a mixed TRB-A/B primer pool. One entry per CDR3 protein results from TCRdb running MiXCR on the multiplex PCR reads. The sample lists about 13,000 distinct CDR3 sequences; under 30% were seen once. Trimming pared 4 bases from V and 13 bases from J, leaving 14 bases between. Germline loops: CDR1 SGHDT, CDR2 YYEEEE. The CDR3 has 12 residues. The specimen was blood. This receptor was obtained from a human donor in good health. The chain uses TRBV5-6 and TRBJ1-4; unclear D gene. This chain's CDR3 is CASSRGPKRLFF. The CDR3 DNA reads TGTGCCAGCAGCCGCGGGCCTAAAAGACTGTTTTTT.